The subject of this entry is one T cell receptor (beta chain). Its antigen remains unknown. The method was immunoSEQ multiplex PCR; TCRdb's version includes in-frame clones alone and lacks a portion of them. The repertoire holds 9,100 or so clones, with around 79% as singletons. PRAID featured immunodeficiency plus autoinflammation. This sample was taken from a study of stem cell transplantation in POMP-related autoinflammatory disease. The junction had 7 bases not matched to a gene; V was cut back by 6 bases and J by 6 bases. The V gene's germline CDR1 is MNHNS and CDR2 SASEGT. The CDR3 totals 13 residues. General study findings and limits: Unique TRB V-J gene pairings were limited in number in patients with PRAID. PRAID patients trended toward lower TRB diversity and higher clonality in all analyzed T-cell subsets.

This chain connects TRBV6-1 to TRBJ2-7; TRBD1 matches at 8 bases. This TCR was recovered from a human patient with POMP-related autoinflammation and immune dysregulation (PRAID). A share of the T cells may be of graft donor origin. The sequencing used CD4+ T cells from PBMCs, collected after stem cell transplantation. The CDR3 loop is CASSRGQGREQYF. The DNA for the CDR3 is TGTGCCAGCAGCAGAGGACAGGGTCGCGAGCAGTACTTC.